The 17 T cell receptor beta chains presented below share a single source sample, sequenced in a study of stem cell transplantation in POMP-related autoinflammatory disease. Here immunoSEQ multiplex PCR was the method, and the copy in TCRdb shows in-frame clones only, minus some. Here the sample spans 9,000 to 10,000 clones, roughly 80% being singletons. Source: CD4+ T cells from PBMCs, taken after stem cell transplantation. These receptors were taken from a human patient with POMP-related autoinflammation and immune dysregulation (PRAID). A subset of T cells may come from the graft donor.

The J gene is TRBJ1-6, the V gene TRBV3-1 (or the pseudogene TRBV3-2), with D hard to call. The ends were cut back, 2 bases at V and 5 bases at J, with 7 bases in the middle. CDR3 length: 14 residues. Germline CDR1 LGHDT, CDR2 YNNKEL (reference sequence). DNA for the CDR3: TGTGCCAGCAGCCAATGGGTGGATAATTCACCCCTCCACTTT. Translating gives CASSQWVDNSPLHF.

This chain links TRBV11-3 with TRBJ2-3, with 10 nucleotides matching TRBD2. CDR3 size: 17 residues. In germline, CDR1 is SGHNT, CDR2 YENEEA. V lost 6 bases to trimming and J lost 3 bases; unmatched junction nucleotides: 12. CDR3 sequence: CASREGSGRAGTDTQYF. In DNA, the CDR3 is TGTGCCAGCAGAGAAGGCAGCGGGAGGGCCGGGACAGATACGCAGTATTTT.

The chain is built from TRBV19 and TRBJ1-6; a weak D match, TRBD1 (6 bases). V gave up 0 bases and J gave up 14 bases, with 17 bases separating them. The CDR3 runs 15 residues. Germline V gives CDR1 LNHDA, CDR2 SQIVND (reference sequence). CDR3 coding DNA: TGTGCCAGTAGTATAGATTGGACAGCCCGAAGGGCCCTCCACTTT. Translated, it gives CASSIDWTARRALHF. The full variable domain, with the rest looked up from reference TRBV19 and TRBJ1-6, is DGGITQSPKYLFRKEGQNVTLSCEQNLNHDAMYWYRQDPGQGLRLIYYSQIVNDFQKGDIAEGYSVSREKKESFPLTVTSAQKNPTAFYLCASSIDWTARRALHFGNGTRLTVT.

The gene calls are TRBV6-1 and TRBJ1-6; no definite D call. The ends were cut back, 6 bases at V and 6 bases at J, with 12 bases in the middle. Germline lookup yields CDR1 MNHNS and CDR2 SASEGT. This CDR3 region has 14 residues. CDR3 coding DNA: TGTGCCAGCAGCCCGGACTTGGCTAATTCACCCCTCCACTTT. As protein: CASSPDLANSPLHF.

This rearrangement joins TRBV6-5 to TRBJ2-7; D is ambiguous. V shed 7 bases and J shed 1 base, with 14 bases lying between them. In germline, CDR1 is MNHEY, CDR2 SVGAGI. The CDR3 extends over 14 amino acids. The CDR3 DNA reads TGTGCCAGCAAATCCCCGACACCATCCTACGAGCAGTACTTC. Residues: CASKSPTPSYEQYF.

This clone has a single count. The chain employs TRBV20-1 and TRBJ2-7; tentative D call: TRBD1 (6 bases). CDR1 is DFQATT and CDR2 is SNEGSKA in the germline V gene (reference sequence). This CDR3 has 13 amino acids. Between the trimmed V and J ends, which lost 3 bases and 6 bases, there was a span of 15 bases. CDR3 sequence (DNA): TGCAGTGCTAGTAACAGCCGAGGGGGCGAGCAGTACTTC. Translated: CSASNSRGGEQYF.

The rearrangement links TRBV10-3 to TRBJ2-2; D not resolved. The CDR3 length is 13 residues. The ends were cut back, 2 bases at V and 3 bases at J, with 4 bases in the middle. Germline loops: CDR1 ENHRY, CDR2 SYGVKD. This CDR3 reads CAISERDTGELFF. For the CDR3, the DNA is TGTGCCATCAGTGAGAGGGACACCGGGGAGCTGTTTTTT.

The chain couples TRBV7-9 to TRBJ2-3; 7 nucleotides agree with TRBD1. CDR3 length: 15 amino acids. J lost 2 bases, V lost 4 bases, and 6 bases had no gene match. Germline assignment: CDR1 SEHNR and CDR2 FQNEAQ (reference sequence). The CDR3 sequence is CASSSATGPTDTQYF. Here the CDR3 DNA reads TGTGCCAGCAGCTCCGCGACAGGGCCCACAGATACGCAGTATTTT. The variable domain in full, completed from reference TRBV7-9 and TRBJ2-3, reads DTGVSQNPRHKITKRGQNVTFRCDPISEHNRLYWYRQTLGQGPEFLTYFQNEAQLEKSRLLSDRFSAERPKGSFSTLEIQRTEQGDSAMYLCASSSATGPTDTQYFGPGTRLTVL.

The V call is TRBV7-3, the J call TRBJ2-5; a weak D match, TRBD1 (6 bases). Trimming removed 2 bases from V and 3 bases from J, with 22 bases in between. The CDR3 has 18 residues. Per germline, CDR1 SGHTA and CDR2 FQGTGA. CDR3 sequence: CASSLYAGALTREETQYF. Written as DNA, the CDR3 is TGTGCCAGCAGCTTATACGCAGGGGCGCTGACCCGGGAAGAGACCCAGTACTTC.

This sequence joins TRBV10-3 and TRBJ1-3; no clear D gene. V lost 4 bases and J lost 1, with 8 bases in between. CDR1 and CDR2 from the germline V gene are ENHRY and SYGVKD. The CDR3 extends over 14 amino acids. The CDR3 DNA follows: TGTGCCATCAGTGTAGCGGATTCTGGAAACACCATATATTTT. As protein: CAISVADSGNTIYF.

This clone was detected only a few times. The gene calls are TRBV6-5 and TRBJ1-1; unclear D gene. Trimming removed 6 bases from V and 0 bases from J, with 5 bases in between. The CDR3 extends over 12 amino acids. Looked up from germline, CDR1 is MNHEY and CDR2 is SVGAGI. CDR3 sequence reads: CASRKMNTEAFF. For the CDR3, the DNA is TGTGCCAGCAGGAAAATGAACACTGAAGCTTTCTTT.

The rearrangement uses TRBV10-3 and TRBJ1-4; D unresolved. The CDR3 has 15 amino acids. Germline CDR1 and CDR2: ENHRY and SYGVKD. With 1 base removed from V and 4 bases from J, the gap between germline ends came to 10 bases. The chain's CDR3 is CAISEYGENNEKLFF. CDR3 DNA: TGTGCCATCAGTGAGTACGGAGAAAATAATGAAAAACTGTTTTTT.

This clone was detected only once. The genes are TRBV6-5 and TRBJ2-2, with 8 bases fitting TRBD1. In germline, CDR1 is MNHEY, CDR2 SVGAGI. With V trimmed by 7 bases and J by 8 bases, 12 bases remained unmatched. The CDR3 runs 15 residues. The CDR3 DNA is TGTGCCAGCACCTACTGGGCGGACAGGGTGGGGGAGCTGTTTTTT. Translated, it gives CASTYWADRVGELFF.

V and J are TRBV19 and TRBJ2-7; the D gene is possibly TRBD2 (6 bases). V was shortened by 4 bases and J by 6 bases, with 10 bases between the two germline ends. Looked up from germline, CDR1 is LNHDA and CDR2 is SQIVND (reference sequence). The CDR3 length is 12 residues. The CDR3 is CASSTPRGEQYF. The CDR3 DNA sequence: TGTGCCAGTAGTACTCCGCGGGGCGAGCAGTACTTC.

The rearrangement links TRBV5-6 to TRBJ2-3, with TRBD2 matching 15 bases. Germline V gene sequence: CDR1 SGHDT, CDR2 YYEEEE. With 4 bases clipped from V and 4 bases from J, the junction kept 10 bases outside the gene matches. The CDR3 contains 18 residues. The CDR3 DNA reads TGTGCCAGCAGCCGGACTAGCGGGAGGGCCTTTTTGGCAGATACGCAGTATTTT. Translation gives CASSRTSGRAFLADTQYF.

This clone has just a few counts. V is TRBV28 and J is TRBJ2-7; maybe TRBD2 (6 bases). CDR1 and CDR2 (germline): MDHEN, SYDVKM. V was cut by 2 bases and J by 3 bases, with 11 bases left in between. The CDR3 covers 14 residues. Here the CDR3 DNA reads TGTGCCAGCAGTTTACCGGGGGAGATCTACGAGCAGTACTTC. Protein: CASSLPGEIYEQYF.

The genes are TRBV18 and TRBJ2-7, with 8 bases fitting TRBD1. Germline-derived CDR1 and CDR2 are KGHSH and LQKENI. The CDR3 has 16 amino acids. V trimming: 3 bases; J trimming: 6 bases; junction bases outside the gene matches: 13. This CDR3 reads CASSPQLGQGAFEQYF. In DNA, the CDR3 is TGTGCCAGCTCACCCCAACTAGGACAGGGAGCCTTCGAGCAGTACTTC.